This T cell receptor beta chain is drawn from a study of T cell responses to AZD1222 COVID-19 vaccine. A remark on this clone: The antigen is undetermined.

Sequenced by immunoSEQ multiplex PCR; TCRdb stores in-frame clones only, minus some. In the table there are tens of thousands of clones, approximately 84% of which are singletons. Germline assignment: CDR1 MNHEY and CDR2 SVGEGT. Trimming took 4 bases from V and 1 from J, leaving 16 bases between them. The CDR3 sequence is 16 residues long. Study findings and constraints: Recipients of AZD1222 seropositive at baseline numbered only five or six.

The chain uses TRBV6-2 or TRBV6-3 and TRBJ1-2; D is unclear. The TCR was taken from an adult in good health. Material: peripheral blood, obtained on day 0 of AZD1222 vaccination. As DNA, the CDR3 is TGTGCCAGCAGTTCGCCGACACTCGAGGTTAACTATGGCTACACCTTC. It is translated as CASSSPTLEVNYGYTF.